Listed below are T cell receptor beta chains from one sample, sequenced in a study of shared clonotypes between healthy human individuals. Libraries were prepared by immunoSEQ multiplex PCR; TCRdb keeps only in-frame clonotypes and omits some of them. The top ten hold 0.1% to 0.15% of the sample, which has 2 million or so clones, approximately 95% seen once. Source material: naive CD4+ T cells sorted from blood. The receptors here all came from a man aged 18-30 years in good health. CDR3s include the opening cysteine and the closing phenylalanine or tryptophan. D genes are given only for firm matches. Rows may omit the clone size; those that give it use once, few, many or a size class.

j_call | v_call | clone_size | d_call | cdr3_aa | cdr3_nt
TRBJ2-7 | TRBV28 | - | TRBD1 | CASTSQGAGSYEQYF | TGTGCCAGCACTTCCCAGGGGGCTGGGTCCTACGAGCAGTACTTC
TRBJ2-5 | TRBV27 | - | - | CASSFQFAETQYF | TGTGCCAGCAGTTTTCAGTTCGCCGAGACCCAGTACTTC
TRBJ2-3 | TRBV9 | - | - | CASSVARDTDTQYF | TGTGCCAGCAGCGTAGCTCGGGACACAGATACGCAGTATTTT
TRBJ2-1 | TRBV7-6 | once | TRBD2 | CASSHDGGRRNEQFF | TGTGCCAGCAGCCACGACGGGGGGAGGAGGAATGAGCAGTTCTTC
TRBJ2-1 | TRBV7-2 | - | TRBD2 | CASSLAPPGLVSYNEQFF | TGTGCCAGCAGCTTAGCCCCCCCGGGACTAGTCTCCTACAATGAGCAGTTCTTC
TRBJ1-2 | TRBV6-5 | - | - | CASSYSAGGAARSYTF | TGTGCCAGCAGTTACTCGGCGGGAGGGGCTGCCCGGAGCTACACCTTC
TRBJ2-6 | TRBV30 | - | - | CASAGSGANVLTF | TGTGCCTCGGCGGGCTCTGGGGCCAACGTCCTGACTTTC
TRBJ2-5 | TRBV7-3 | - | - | CASSLGLAPETQYF | TGTGCCAGCAGCTTAGGCCTCGCGCCGGAGACCCAGTACTTC
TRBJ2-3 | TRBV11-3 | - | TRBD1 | CASSLTGVGDTQYF | TGTGCCAGCAGCTTGACAGGGGTTGGAGATACGCAGTATTTT
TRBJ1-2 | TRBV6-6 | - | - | CASSYSQGVYGYTF | TGTGCCAGCAGTTACTCGCAGGGCGTCTATGGCTACACCTTC
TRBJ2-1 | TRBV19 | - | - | CASSLGTSYNEQFF | TGTGCCAGTAGCTTAGGGACTTCGTACAATGAGCAGTTCTTC
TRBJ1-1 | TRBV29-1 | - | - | CSVEARLNTEAFF | TGCAGCGTTGAAGCCAGGTTGAACACTGAAGCTTTCTTT
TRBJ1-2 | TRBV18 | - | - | CASSPPGVNYGYTF | TGTGCCAGCTCACCACCCGGGGTAAACTATGGCTACACCTTC
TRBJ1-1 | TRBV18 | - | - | CASSPSVQWNTEAFF | TGTGCCAGCTCACCCTCAGTCCAATGGAACACTGAAGCTTTCTTT
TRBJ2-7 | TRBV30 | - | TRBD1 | CAWNLPGQGSSEQYF | TGTGCCTGGAACCTTCCGGGACAGGGGTCTTCCGAGCAGTACTTC
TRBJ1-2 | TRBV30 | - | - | CACQHQGNGYTF | TGTGCCTGTCAACATCAGGGTAATGGCTACACCTTC
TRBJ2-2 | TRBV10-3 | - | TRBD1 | CAITRTGGNTGELFF | TGTGCCATCACCCGGACAGGGGGGAACACCGGGGAGCTGTTTTTT
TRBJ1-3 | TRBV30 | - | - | CAWSLGQQGRGNTIYF | TGTGCCTGGAGCCTGGGGCAGCAGGGTCGTGGAAACACCATATATTTT
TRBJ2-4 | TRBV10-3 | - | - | CAISHSLPGQTPLAKNIQYF | TGTGCCATCAGTCACAGTCTCCCTGGACAGACGCCATTAGCCAAAAACATTCAGTACTTC
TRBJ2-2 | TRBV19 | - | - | CASNQDYNFPGELFF | TGTGCCAGTAACCAGGACTACAACTTCCCCGGGGAGCTGTTTTTT
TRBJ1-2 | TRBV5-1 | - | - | CASSFGDRNYGYTF | TGCGCCAGCAGCTTTGGGGACCGGAACTATGGCTACACCTTC
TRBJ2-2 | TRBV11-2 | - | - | CASSIRGSVGELFF | TGTGCCAGCAGCATCAGGGGTAGTGTGGGGGAGCTGTTTTTT
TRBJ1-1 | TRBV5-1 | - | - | CASSLDSGTEAFF | TGCGCCAGCAGCTTGGACTCGGGCACTGAAGCTTTCTTT
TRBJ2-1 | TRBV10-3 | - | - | CAISSQGRVNEQFF | TGTGCCATCAGCTCCCAGGGTAGGGTCAATGAGCAGTTCTTC
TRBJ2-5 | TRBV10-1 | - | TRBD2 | CASSDSGRIGTQYF | TGCGCCAGCAGTGATAGCGGGAGGATCGGGACCCAGTACTTC
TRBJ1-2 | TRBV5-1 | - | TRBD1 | CASSLAWDSMKGRDYGYTF | TGCGCCAGCAGCTTGGCCTGGGACAGCATGAAGGGTAGGGACTATGGCTACACCTTC
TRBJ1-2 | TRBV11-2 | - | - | CASSLGGSPGYTF | TGTGCCAGCAGCTTAGGTGGGAGTCCAGGCTACACCTTC
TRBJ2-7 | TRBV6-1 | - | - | CASSEGRFEQYF | TGTGCCAGCAGTGAAGGACGTTTCGAGCAGTACTTC
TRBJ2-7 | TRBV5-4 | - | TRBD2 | CASSLGLAGVRPEQYF | TGTGCCAGCAGCTTGGGCCTAGCGGGAGTAAGGCCCGAGCAGTACTTC
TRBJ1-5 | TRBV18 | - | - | CASSNQGLGSNQPQHF | TGTGCCAGCTCGAACCAAGGGCTTGGGAGCAATCAGCCCCAGCATTTT
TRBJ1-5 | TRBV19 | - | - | CASSIGQYSNQPQHF | TGTGCCAGTAGTATCGGGCAGTATAGCAATCAGCCCCAGCATTTT
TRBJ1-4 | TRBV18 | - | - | CASSREEKLFF | TGTGCCAGCTCTCGCGAGGAAAAACTGTTTTTT
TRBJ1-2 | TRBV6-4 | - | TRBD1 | CASSAGTGNYGYTF | TGTGCCAGCAGCGCCGGGACAGGGAACTATGGCTACACCTTC
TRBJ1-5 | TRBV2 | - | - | CASSEGGNWPQHF | TGTGCCAGCAGTGAAGGGGGCAACTGGCCCCAGCATTTT
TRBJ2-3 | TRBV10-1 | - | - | CASSESPSHTDTQYF | TGCGCCAGCAGTGAGTCGCCTAGCCACACAGATACGCAGTATTTT
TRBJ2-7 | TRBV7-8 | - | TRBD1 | CASSVDRASYEQYF | TGTGCCAGCAGCGTTGACAGGGCCTCCTACGAGCAGTACTTC
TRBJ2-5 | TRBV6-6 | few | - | CASSQGPQETQYF | TGTGCCAGCAGTCAAGGACCTCAAGAGACCCAGTACTTC
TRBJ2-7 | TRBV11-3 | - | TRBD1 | CASSSRGQPYEQYF | TGTGCCAGCAGCTCCCGGGGACAGCCCTACGAGCAGTACTTC
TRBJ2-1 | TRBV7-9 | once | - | CASSKDGGYRLNEQFF | TGTGCCAGCAGCAAAGATGGGGGCTACCGACTCAATGAGCAGTTCTTC
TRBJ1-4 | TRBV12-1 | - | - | CASSPKHWANEKLFF | TGTGCCAGCAGCCCCAAGCACTGGGCTAATGAAAAACTGTTTTTT
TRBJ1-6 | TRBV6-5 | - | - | CASSYGGGRNSPLHF | TGTGCCAGCAGTTACGGCGGAGGGCGCAATTCACCCCTCCACTTT
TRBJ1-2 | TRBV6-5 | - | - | CASSSPGLYGYTF | TGTGCCAGCAGTTCCCCGGGCCTCTATGGCTACACCTTC
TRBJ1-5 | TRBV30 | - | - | CAWTSGQGSNQPQHF | TGTGCCTGGACCTCCGGCCAGGGATCCAATCAGCCCCAGCATTTT